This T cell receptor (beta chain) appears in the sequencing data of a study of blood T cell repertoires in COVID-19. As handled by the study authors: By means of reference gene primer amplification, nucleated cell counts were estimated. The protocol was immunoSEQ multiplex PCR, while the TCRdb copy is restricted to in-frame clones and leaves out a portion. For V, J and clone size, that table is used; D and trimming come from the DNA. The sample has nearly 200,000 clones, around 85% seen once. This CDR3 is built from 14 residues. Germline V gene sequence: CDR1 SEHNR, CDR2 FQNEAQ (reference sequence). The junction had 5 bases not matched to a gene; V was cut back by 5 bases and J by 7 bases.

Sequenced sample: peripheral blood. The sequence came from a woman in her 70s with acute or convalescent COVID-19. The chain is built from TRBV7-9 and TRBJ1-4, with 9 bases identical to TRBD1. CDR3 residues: CASSRGQGPEKLFF. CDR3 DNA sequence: TGTGCCAGCAGCAGGGGACAGGGCCCTGAAAAACTGTTTTTT.